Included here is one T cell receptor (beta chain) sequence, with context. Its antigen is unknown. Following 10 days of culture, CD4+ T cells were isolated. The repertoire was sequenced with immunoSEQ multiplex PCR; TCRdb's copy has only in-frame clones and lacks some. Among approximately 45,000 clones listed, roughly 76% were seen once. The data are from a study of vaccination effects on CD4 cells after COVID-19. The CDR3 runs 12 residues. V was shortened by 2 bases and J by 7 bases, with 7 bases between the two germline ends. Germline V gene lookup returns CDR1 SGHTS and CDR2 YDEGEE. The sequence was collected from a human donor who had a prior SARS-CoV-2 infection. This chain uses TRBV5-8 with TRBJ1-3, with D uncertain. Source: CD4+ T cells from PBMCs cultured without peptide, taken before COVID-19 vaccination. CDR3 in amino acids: CASSFSRNTIYF. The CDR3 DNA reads TGTGCCAGCAGCTTCTCGAGGAACACCATATATTTT. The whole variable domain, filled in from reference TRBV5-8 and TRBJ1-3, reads EAGVTQSPTHLIKTRGQQATLRCSPISGHTSVYWYQQALGLGLQFLLWYDEGEERNRGNFPPRFSGRQFPNYSSELNVNALELEDSALYLCASSFSRNTIYFGEGSWLTVV.